The rows below give T cell receptor beta chains drawn from one sample of a study of blood T cell repertoires in COVID-19. The protocol was immunoSEQ multiplex PCR, while the TCRdb copy is restricted to in-frame clones and leaves out a portion. The repertoire has around 230,000 clones, roughly 90% of them found once; the top ten carry 4%. Source material: PBMCs or T cells enriched from blood (not recorded which). The receptors derive from a woman younger than 45 with acute COVID-19. Both conserved end residues are part of each CDR3. Fields, in order: clone size, V gene, D gene, CDR3 length, J gene, CDR3 protein, CDR3 DNA. D genes are given only for firm matches. Clone size is given for some rows only: seen once, a few or many times, or a class if the clone is expanded.

clone_size: -
v_call: TRBV19
d_call: TRBD1
cdr3_length: 15
j_call: TRBJ1-3
cdr3_aa: CASRDRGRDGNTIYF
cdr3_nt: TGTGCCAGTAGGGACAGGGGGCGCGATGGAAACACCATATATTTT

clone_size: -
v_call: TRBV10-3
d_call: TRBD1
cdr3_length: 15
j_call: TRBJ1-4
cdr3_aa: CAISEGTGTNEKLFF
cdr3_nt: TGTGCCATCAGTGAGGGGACAGGAACTAATGAAAAACTGTTTTTT

clone_size: once
v_call: TRBV19
d_call: -
cdr3_length: 15
j_call: TRBJ2-7
cdr3_aa: CASKERDRTSYEQYF
cdr3_nt: TGTGCCAGTAAGGAGCGAGACAGGACATCCTACGAGCAGTACTTC

clone_size: -
v_call: TRBV7-9
d_call: -
cdr3_length: 15
j_call: TRBJ2-3
cdr3_aa: CASSRKTVVADTQYF
cdr3_nt: TGTGCCAGCAGCCGCAAGACTGTAGTAGCAGATACGCAGTATTTT

clone_size: -
v_call: TRBV7-8
d_call: TRBD1
cdr3_length: 15
j_call: TRBJ1-6
cdr3_aa: CASSFRQGVGSPLHF
cdr3_nt: TGTGCCAGCAGCTTCCGACAGGGGGTGGGATCACCCCTCCACTTT

clone_size: -
v_call: TRBV30
d_call: -
cdr3_length: 14
j_call: TRBJ2-7
cdr3_aa: CALIPAGLSYEQYF
cdr3_nt: TGTGCCCTGATTCCGGCAGGCCTCTCCTACGAGCAGTACTTC

clone_size: -
v_call: TRBV27
d_call: -
cdr3_length: 16
j_call: TRBJ1-3
cdr3_aa: CASSLYGGRSGNTIYF
cdr3_nt: TGTGCCAGCAGTTTATATGGGGGCCGCTCTGGAAACACCATATATTTT

clone_size: -
v_call: TRBV10-2
d_call: -
cdr3_length: 13
j_call: TRBJ2-3
cdr3_aa: CASTPIFADTQYF
cdr3_nt: TGCGCCAGCACCCCTATTTTTGCTGATACGCAGTATTTT

clone_size: -
v_call: TRBV7-2
d_call: -
cdr3_length: 15
j_call: TRBJ1-3
cdr3_aa: CASSPPDRGGNTIYF
cdr3_nt: TGTGCCAGCAGCCCCCCGGACAGAGGGGGAAACACCATATATTTT

clone_size: -
v_call: TRBV5-6
d_call: TRBD1
cdr3_length: 16
j_call: TRBJ1-2
cdr3_aa: CASSLVDRGRVDGYTF
cdr3_nt: TGTGCCAGCAGCTTGGTGGACAGGGGACGGGTTGATGGCTACACCTTC

clone_size: -
v_call: TRBV27
d_call: TRBD1
cdr3_length: 14
j_call: TRBJ1-3
cdr3_aa: CASRRQGEGNTIYF
cdr3_nt: TGTGCCAGCAGGAGACAGGGTGAAGGAAACACCATATATTTT

clone_size: -
v_call: TRBV4-1
d_call: -
cdr3_length: 15
j_call: TRBJ1-2
cdr3_aa: CASSQGRDRSYGYTF
cdr3_nt: TGCGCCAGCAGCCAAGGCAGGGATCGAAGCTATGGCTACACCTTC

clone_size: -
v_call: TRBV18
d_call: -
cdr3_length: 14
j_call: TRBJ1-3
cdr3_aa: CASSPAAAGNTIYF
cdr3_nt: TGTGCCAGCTCACCAGCGGCTGCAGGAAACACCATATATTTT

clone_size: -
v_call: TRBV7-2
d_call: -
cdr3_length: 12
j_call: TRBJ2-1
cdr3_aa: CASSPTYNEQFF
cdr3_nt: TGTGCCAGCAGCCCAACCTACAATGAGCAGTTCTTC

clone_size: -
v_call: TRBV7-8
d_call: -
cdr3_length: 13
j_call: TRBJ2-5
cdr3_aa: CASSLASWETQYF
cdr3_nt: TGTGCCAGCAGCTTGGCTAGCTGGGAGACCCAGTACTTC

clone_size: -
v_call: TRBV19
d_call: TRBD1
cdr3_length: 16
j_call: TRBJ1-2
cdr3_aa: CASKDFRDSQNYGYTF
cdr3_nt: TGTGCCAGTAAGGATTTCCGGGACAGCCAAAACTATGGCTACACCTTC

clone_size: -
v_call: TRBV7-6
d_call: -
cdr3_length: 15
j_call: TRBJ1-1
cdr3_aa: CASSSRVAEGTEAFF
cdr3_nt: TGTGCCAGCAGCTCCAGGGTGGCGGAGGGCACTGAAGCTTTCTTT

clone_size: -
v_call: TRBV7-2
d_call: -
cdr3_length: 15
j_call: TRBJ1-6
cdr3_aa: CASSLEAGFDSPLHF
cdr3_nt: TGTGCCAGCAGCTTAGAAGCGGGGTTCGATTCACCCCTCCACTTT

clone_size: -
v_call: TRBV30
d_call: -
cdr3_length: 13
j_call: TRBJ1-1
cdr3_aa: CAWNRHTNTEAFF
cdr3_nt: TGTGCCTGGAATAGACACACGAACACTGAAGCTTTCTTT

clone_size: -
v_call: TRBV7-2
d_call: -
cdr3_length: 15
j_call: TRBJ2-3
cdr3_aa: CASSLRRQGADTQYF
cdr3_nt: TGTGCCAGCAGCTTACGGCGTCAGGGCGCAGATACGCAGTATTTT